Listed here are 8 T cell receptor beta chains from one sample, sequenced in a study of T cells in women clearing cervical HPV infection. Produced via immunoSEQ multiplex PCR; TCRdb's table is partial and in-frame only. The clone table shows more than 30,000 clones, with the ten largest holding under 4%. Sample: blood buffy coat. All receptors derive from a woman aged 18-69 years with a cervical HPV16 infection that either progressed to CIN3+ or cleared (not recorded which).

Remarks on this clone: From the germline J gene comes the end of the CDR3, since the read stops 3 residues before it. The chain combines TRBV28 with TRBJ1-5; TRBD1 is a possible D gene (5 bases). The CDR3 sequence is 17 residues long. CDR1 is MDHEN and CDR2 is SYDVKM in the germline V gene. V lost 8 bases, J lost 0 bases, and 20 bases lay in between. The CDR3: CASGYDGGEYSNQPQHF. The sequenced part of the CDR3 DNA is TGTGCCAGCGGATATGATGGGGGGGAGTATAGCAATCAGCCC.

Concerning this clone itself: The DNA ends 3 residues before the CDR3 does, and the rest of the CDR3 is filled in from the germline J gene. The genes are TRBV20-1 and TRBJ2-2; the match to TRBD1 covers 7 bases. Germline-derived CDR1 and CDR2 are DFQATT and SNEGSKA (reference sequence). Trimming removed 5 bases from V and 3 bases from J; junction bases left unmatched: 12. The CDR3 runs to 16 residues. CDR3 bases read: TGCAGTGCTTTAAAGACAGGGAAGGTTTACACCGGGGAG. It is translated as CSALKTGKVYTGE. The full CDR3 reads CSALKTGKVYTGELFF.

A remark on this clone: Read sequence stops 3 residues before the CDR3 end, and the germline J gene provides the missing end. The chain carries TRBV6-1 and TRBJ1-2, with D unclear. The CDR3 loop spans 13 amino acids. Trimming left V 3 bases short and J 6 bases short, with 11 bases between. Germline V CDR1 and CDR2: MNHNS, SASEGT. The CDR3 sequence: CASSDGDSDGYTF. The sequenced part of the CDR3 DNA is TGTGCCAGCAGTGACGGGGATTCCGATGGC.

In regard to this clone: With the read ending 3 residues before the CDR3 end, the germline J gene is used to fill in that end. This chain joins TRBV30 and TRBJ2-2; 7 bases are a match to TRBD1. The CDR3 spans 14 residues. Germline lookup yields CDR1 GTSNPN and CDR2 SVGIG (reference sequence). J was trimmed by 3 bases and V by 3 bases; bases with no gene match: 4. CDR3: CAWRGQSDTGELFF. The sequenced part of the CDR3 DNA is TGTGCCTGGAGGGGACAGTCCGACACCGGGGAG.

As concerns this clone: Read sequence stops 3 residues before the CDR3 end, and the germline J gene provides the missing end. The rearrangement joins TRBV2 to TRBJ2-7; 11 bases are shared with TRBD2. CDR1 is SNHLY, CDR2 FYNNEI, per germline. This CDR3 has 17 amino acids. V was pared by 6 bases and J by 2 bases, with 12 bases of the junction left unmatched. The sequenced part of the CDR3 DNA is TGTGCCAGCAGGGCAACCACCTCTAGCGGGAGGCCCTACGAG. Its translation is CASRATTSSGRPYE. The whole CDR3 protein reads CASRATTSSGRPYEQYF.

About this clone itself: Coverage ceases 3 residues before the CDR3 finishes, and the germline J gene fills in the end. V usage is TRBV30 and J usage is TRBJ1-6; D gene ambiguous. The CDR3 is made up of 17 amino acids. V lost 3 bases, J lost 0 bases, and 15 bases lay in between. The V gene's germline CDR1 is GTSNPN and CDR2 SVGIG (reference sequence). The CDR3 DNA, read in part, is TGTGCCTGGAGCTCTGCGGGAGGTGGCTCCTATAATTCACCC. Protein sequence: CAWSSAGGGSYNSP. The whole CDR3 protein reads CAWSSAGGGSYNSPLHF.

Comment on this clone: The read halts 3 residues ahead of the CDR3 end, with the missing end drawn from the germline J gene. This sequence joins TRBV7-8 and TRBJ1-4, with 8 bases identical to TRBD1. Germline V gene sequence: CDR1 SGHVS, CDR2 FQNEAQ. CDR3 length: 14 amino acids. The V and J ends lost 6 bases and 4 bases, in that order; junction bases with no gene match: 4. CDR3 protein: CASSRRGLNEKLFF. The DNA read from the CDR3 is TGTGCCAGCAGTCGCAGGGGGCTTAATGAAAAA. The entire variable domain, with the rest obtained from reference TRBV7-8 and TRBJ1-4, is as follows: GAGVSQSPRYKVAKRGQDVALRCDPISGHVSLFWYQQALGQGPEFLTYFQNEAQLDKSGLPSDRFFAERPEGSVSTLKIQRTQQEDSAVYLCASSRRGLNEKLFFGSGTQLSVL.

On this clone: The read halts 3 residues ahead of the CDR3 end, with the missing end drawn from the germline J gene. V usage is TRBV20-1 and J usage is TRBJ1-1; D gene unclear. The CDR3 loop spans 15 amino acids. The V gene's germline CDR1 is DFQATT and CDR2 SNEGSKA (reference sequence). CDR3 DNA (partial): TGCAGTGCTAGAGATCACGGCGGCCGAGATATCGAA. Translation gives CSARDHGGRDIE. In full, the CDR3 reads CSARDHGGRDIEAFF.